This entry concerns a single T cell receptor (beta chain). It has no known antigen specificity. Qualities for individual bases were not recorded, and no much larger clone is one base off. Libraries came from the immunoSEQ multiplex PCR assay. TCR beta CDR3 sequencing was performed on DNA from the cultured, isolated CD4+ T cells. The study's processing was this. Non-productive TCR sequences were removed and reads were trimmed to the CDR3 region, keeping CDR3s of at least 7 amino acids. Antigen-specific clonotypes were identified with the MANAFEST web app by comparing expansion in peptide wells against reference cultures. For clones to be considered positive, expansion at FDR<0.05 versus reference and all other wells, an odds ratio above 5, and a frequency above 0.1% in two replicate wells were required. A clonotype was called cross-reactive if it was significantly expanded both in SARS-CoV-2 spike wells and in at least one common cold coronavirus spike condition. Using the stringdist R package, CDR3 similarity was measured by Levenshtein distance, and unrooted trees were constructed with ape in R 3.6.1. In its TCRdb copy, this immuneACCESS table keeps in-frame sequences only and misses some clones. Where compared with another copy, unresolved V genes explain less than half of these, and the others have no known cause. V and J calls and clone size are as listed in that table; D and trimming were resolved from the DNA. In all, the sample holds 35,000 to 45,000 clones, and about 60% of those were seen once. The ten largest account for 14% to 15% of the sample.

The data belong to a study of vaccination effects on CD4 cells after COVID-19 (dated by TCRdb to between 2022 and 2023). Study-wide context: Each participant got two doses of an mRNA SARS-CoV-2 vaccine, either BNT162b2 or mRNA-1273. Cultures from other donors in the study were sequenced using the Oncomine TCR Beta short-read assay on an Illumina iSeq 100. A total of 10 COVID-19 convalescent patients and several SARS-CoV-2-naive healthy vaccine recipients were included in the full study. The study compared SARS-CoV-2 spike-specific CD4+ TCR repertoires before and after mRNA vaccination in COVID-19 convalescent patients and infection-naive vaccine recipients. Results and caveats for the whole study, not just this receptor: Marked clonal contraction was observed in both infection-induced and vaccine-induced clones at late post-vaccination timepoints, consistent with waning T cell responses. Only a small number of convalescent patients were included, and no early post-infection timepoints were available, which limited the study. In healthy vaccine recipients, vaccine-induced clones were almost all SARS-CoV-2 mono-reactive, with only 1 of 255 cross-reactive with common cold coronaviruses.

The ViraFEST assay stimulated PBMC with viral peptide pools and then used TCR sequencing to identify antigen-specific CD4+ T cell clonotypes by expansion. After less than 13 days of culture, CD4+ T cells were isolated with the EasySep CD4+ T cell isolation kit. Healthy vaccine recipients had no prior SARS-CoV-2 infection, confirmed by negative nucleocapsid antibodies before and after vaccination. Each well held some 1.9 million PBMC cultured in IMDM containing approximately 5% human AB serum, around 10 IU/ml IL-2 and gentamicin, along with around 11 ug/ml peptides. Half of the culture medium was replaced with fresh IL-2-containing medium on days 3 and 7. Unless noted otherwise, every peptide stimulation condition was grown in triplicate wells. PBMC were separated from whole blood using Ficoll-Paque Plus gradient centrifugation and were then either cryopreserved at -140C or used fresh. Overlapping peptide pools spanned the spike proteins of SARS-CoV-2 and the common cold coronaviruses HCoV-NL63, HCoV-OC43 and HCoV-229E. The QIAamp micro DNA kit was used to extract genomic DNA from the cultured CD4+ T cells.

The germline V gene sets CDR1 to SGHRS and CDR2 to YFSETQ. Clipping removes 1 base from V and 5 bases from J, with 5 as the unmatched junction base count. The CDR3 numbers 14 residues from cysteine through phenylalanine. Left in the record is the CDR3 DNA by itself, 42 bases read in frame from the first base. This chain is built from TRBV5-1 and TRBJ2-5, and 7 junction bases match TRBD2. Material: CD4+ T cells from PBMCs cultured with HCoV-OC43 spike peptides, obtained before COVID-19 vaccination. In light of the paper, this sample's cell subset or site label describes: HCoV-OC43 spike overlapping peptide pool stimulation. The sequence derives from a human donor who received a COVID-19 vaccine. The CDR3 region: CASSLTGGAETQYF. The nucleotides are TGCGCCAGCAGCTTGACGGGAGGAGCGGAGACCCAGTACTTC.